These 18 T cell receptor beta chains share one sample of origin, sequenced in a study of blood T cell repertoires in COVID-19. Generated by immunoSEQ multiplex PCR, the TCRdb table keeps only in-frame clones and is missing some. The repertoire holds about 250,000 clones, with roughly 88% as singletons. Input material: peripheral blood. The receptors stem from a woman older than 75 with COVID-19, enrolled during active disease.

This clone was observed a few times. The gene calls are TRBV28 and TRBJ1-1; 9 bases agree with TRBD1. Germline values: CDR1 MDHEN, CDR2 SYDVKM. This CDR3 is built from 13 residues. The J segment lost 5 bases and the V segment lost 6 bases, leaving 4 bases of the junction unmatched. CDR3 sequence reads: CASRGQGRTEAFF. CDR3 coding DNA: TGTGCCAGCAGAGGACAGGGGAGGACTGAAGCTTTCTTT.

This clone was found once. The chain has TRBV10-3 and TRBJ1-1; TRBD1 matches 7 bases. V shed 11 bases, J shed 1 base, and the junction held 10 bases outside the gene matches. The germline gives CDR1 ENHRY, CDR2 SYGVKD. The CDR3 loop spans 14 amino acids. CDR3 nucleotide sequence: TGTGCCGTCGGGGCACAGGGGAGGAACACTGAAGCTTTCTTT. This codes for CAVGAQGRNTEAFF.

This sequence joins TRBV6-1 and TRBJ2-1; D perhaps matches TRBD2 (6 bases). This CDR3 region has 14 residues. V shed 1 base and J shed 4 bases, with 8 bases lying between them. CDR1 is MNHNS, CDR2 SASEGT, per germline. The CDR3 sequence is CASSEVGRYNEQFF. The CDR3 coding sequence is TGTGCCAGCAGTGAAGTTGGGAGGTACAATGAGCAGTTCTTC.

The chain recombines TRBV7-2 with TRBJ1-6; D is unclear. From germline, CDR1 is SGHTA and CDR2 FQGNSA. V dropped 5 bases and J dropped 6 bases, with 8 bases sitting between them. The length of the CDR3 is 13 residues. CDR3 in DNA: TGTGCCAGCAGCCGCCCAGTTAATTCACCCCTCCACTTT. Translation: CASSRPVNSPLHF.

This chain connects TRBV18 to TRBJ1-1; 7 bases map to TRBD1. The CDR3 covers 14 residues. Losses at the gene ends were 3 bases for V and 5 bases for J; bases not matched to a gene: 6. Germline CDR1 KGHSH, CDR2 LQKENI. The CDR3 spells CASSPRQGTTEAFF. The CDR3 region has the DNA TGTGCCAGCTCACCCAGACAGGGAACAACTGAAGCTTTCTTT.

The chain joins TRBV2 to TRBJ2-5; TRBD1 is a possible D gene (6 bases). The CDR3 sequence is 16 residues long. Germline CDR1 SNHLY, CDR2 FYNNEI. The V gene lost 4 bases and the J gene lost 1 base, with 16 bases spanning the gap. The chain's CDR3 is CASSVNLGRGQETQYF. In nucleotides, the CDR3 is TGTGCCAGCAGTGTGAATCTAGGCAGGGGCCAAGAGACCCAGTACTTC.

The chain combines TRBV4-1 with TRBJ1-6; possible D gene TRBD1, 6 bases. This CDR3 is 13 amino acids long. With 6 bases removed from V and 10 bases from J, the gap between germline ends came to 13 bases. Germline CDR1 is MGHRA and CDR2 is YSYEKL. CDR3 bases: TGCGCCAGCAGTCTCCACAGGGACTCACCCCTCCACTTT. As protein: CASSLHRDSPLHF.

The table lists this clone with a count of one. The chain uses TRBV5-1 and TRBJ2-2; D uncertain. The CDR3 runs to 15 residues. V lost 0 bases and J lost 3, with 9 bases in between. Germline loops: CDR1 SGHRS, CDR2 YFSETQ. Here the CDR3 DNA reads TGCGCCAGCAGCTTGGTTTCAGGCGACACCGGGGAGCTGTTTTTT. This gives the protein CASSLVSGDTGELFF.

The gene calls are TRBV3-1 (or the pseudogene TRBV3-2) and TRBJ1-5; no definite D call. CDR1 is LGHDT and CDR2 is YNNKEL in the germline V gene (reference sequence). The CDR3 has 14 residues. Between the trimmed V and J ends, which lost 1 base and 4 bases, there was a span of 8 bases. The CDR3 here is CASSQGATNQPQHF. Here the CDR3 DNA reads TGTGCCAGCAGCCAAGGCGCGACAAATCAGCCCCAGCATTTT.

The CDR3 bases are TGCGCCAGCAGCTCGGAGACAGGGTTGGGAAACACCATATATTTT. Its translation: CASSSETGLGNTIYF. J is TRBJ1-3 and V is TRBV5-1, with TRBD1 matching over 7 bases. Germline V gene lookup returns CDR1 SGHRS and CDR2 YFSETQ. The CDR3 totals 15 residues. V lost 3 bases, J lost 4 bases, and 7 bases stayed unmatched.

This chain joins TRBV5-1 and TRBJ2-6, with D uncertain. Deletions cut 4 bases from V and 0 bases from J, with 8 bases between. Germline lookup yields CDR1 SGHRS and CDR2 YFSETQ. This CDR3 has 15 amino acids. The CDR3 region is CASSPPFSGANVLTF. The CDR3 DNA sequence: TGCGCCAGCAGCCCCCCCTTCTCTGGGGCCAACGTCCTGACTTTC.

The chain employs TRBV5-1 and TRBJ1-5; tentatively, D is TRBD1 (5 bases). V was pared by 7 bases and J by 0 bases, with 17 bases between. The germline V gene encodes CDR1 SGHRS and CDR2 YFSETQ. The CDR3 sequence is 16 residues long. CDR3 region: CASRRDGGNSNQPQHF. CDR3 nucleotides: TGCGCCAGCCGGCGGGACGGTGGTAATAGCAATCAGCCCCAGCATTTT.

This chain uses TRBV19 with TRBJ2-1, with D possibly matching TRBD2 (6 bases). Germline-derived CDR1 and CDR2 are LNHDA and SQIVND (reference sequence). The CDR3 totals 16 residues. The V and J ends lost 7 bases and 0 bases respectively, with 16 bases between them. CDR3 residues: CASIPRAGSSYNEQFF. As DNA, the CDR3 is TGTGCCAGTATCCCCAGGGCGGGGAGCTCCTACAATGAGCAGTTCTTC.

The chain combines TRBV3-1 (or the pseudogene TRBV3-2) with TRBJ2-1, with unresolved D. There are 15 residues in the CDR3. V shed 3 bases and J shed 0 bases, with 9 bases lying between them. Germline CDR1 is LGHDT and CDR2 is YNNKEL (reference sequence). The DNA for the CDR3 is TGTGCCAGCAGCCACGGGTCAAGCTCCTACAATGAGCAGTTCTTC. It specifies CASSHGSSSYNEQFF.

The chain recombines TRBV30 with TRBJ1-4, with unresolved D. The CDR3 covers 12 residues. Trimming took off 1 base at V and 8 bases at J, with 8 bases between the two ends. Germline values: CDR1 GTSNPN, CDR2 SVGIG (reference sequence). CDR3 loop: CAWSGRGEKLFF. In nucleotides, the CDR3 is TGTGCCTGGAGTGGACGAGGGGAAAAACTGTTTTTT.

V and J are TRBV6-5 and TRBJ1-6, with 9 bases that match TRBD1. Germline assignment: CDR1 MNHEY and CDR2 SVGAGI. V dropped 4 bases and J dropped 7; count of bases not matched to a gene: 5. This CDR3 contains 15 residues. The CDR3 reads CASSFRDRGNSPLHF. CDR3 coding DNA: TGTGCCAGCAGTTTCCGAGACAGGGGGAATTCACCCCTCCACTTT.

The chain has TRBV12-3 or TRBV12-4 and TRBJ1-5, with D unclear. V was cut by 4 bases and J by 4 bases, with 8 bases left in between. The CDR3 covers 13 residues. The CDR3 loop is CASSSQSNQPQHF. CDR3 nucleotides: TGTGCCAGCAGTTCACAGAGTAATCAGCCCCAGCATTTT.

This chain joins TRBV27 and TRBJ1-2; D perhaps matches TRBD1 (6 bases). Germline V lookup: CDR1 MNHEY, CDR2 SMNVEV (reference sequence). V was cut by 8 bases and J by 0 bases, with 13 bases left in between. The CDR3 is made up of 14 amino acids. The CDR3 region is CASGRGYSNYGYTF. CDR3 sequence (DNA): TGTGCCAGCGGAAGGGGGTATTCTAACTATGGCTACACCTTC.